The 27 T cell receptor beta chains below all came from one sample that was sequenced in a study of T cells in Graves' hyperthyroidism and ophthalmopathy. TCR beta CDR3 sequences were amplified from RNA transcripts. First-round RT-PCR of the TCR CDR3 relied on the HTBI primer set. TCRdb called the multiplex PCR reads again in MiXCR, with one record for every CDR3 protein. Among fewer than 40,000 distinct CDR3 sequences listed, approximately 52% were seen once. Sequenced: blood. Source of these receptors: a woman in her thirties or forties with Graves' ophthalmopathy.

A few counts support this clonotype. This chain links TRBV10-3 with TRBJ1-2; the D gene is possibly TRBD1 (5 bases). CDR3 length: 13 residues. Trimming left V 8 bases short and J 3 bases short, with 13 bases between. Germline assignment: CDR1 ENHRY and CDR2 SYGVKD. Here the CDR3 reads CAIRDGRYYGYTF. For the CDR3, the DNA is TGTGCCATCCGGGACGGGAGATACTATGGCTACACCTTC.

This rearrangement joins TRBV2 to TRBJ2-3, with D perhaps matching TRBD2 (5 bases). V was shortened by 8 bases and J by 11 bases, with 23 bases between the two germline ends. There are 14 residues in the CDR3. The germline V gene has CDR1 SNHLY and CDR2 FYNNEI. The chain's CDR3 is CASGSGTTYNEQYF. The CDR3 DNA sequence: TGTGCCAGCGGGAGCGGAACTACCTACAATGAGCAGTATTTT.

This clonotype was detected ten times or more. This sequence joins TRBV18 and TRBJ2-7, with unresolved D. The CDR3 contains 12 residues. V lost 2 bases to trimming and J lost 5 bases, with 7 bases between them. CDR1 and CDR2 from the germline V gene are KGHSH and LQKENI. The CDR3: CASSPSRNEQYF. For the CDR3, the DNA is TGTGCCAGCTCACCATCCAGAAACGAGCAGTACTTC.

The V call is TRBV24-1, the J call TRBJ2-2; 14 bases are shared with TRBD2. Germline V gene lookup returns CDR1 KGHDR and CDR2 SFDVKD. The CDR3 has 17 residues. J gave up 7 bases and V 4 bases, and 7 bases lay outside the gene matches. The CDR3 region is CATSDRGTSGGGGELFF. The DNA for the CDR3 is TGTGCCACCAGTGACCGTGGGACTAGCGGGGGCGGCGGGGAGCTGTTTTTT.

This clonotype has only a few counts. The chain employs TRBV2 and TRBJ2-3; D call uncertain. This CDR3 region has 14 residues. Trimming shortened V by 1 base and J by 1 base, and 6 bases separated the two germline ends. Germline V gene sequence: CDR1 SNHLY, CDR2 FYNNEI. This chain's CDR3 is CASSEGTRTDTQYF. In nucleotides, the CDR3 is TGTGCCAGCAGTGAAGGGACGCGCACAGATACGCAGTATTTT.

The chain carries TRBV7-2 and TRBJ2-1, with 7 nucleotides matching TRBD2. This CDR3 spans 15 amino acids. J was trimmed by 10 bases and V by 3 bases; bases with no gene match: 12. CDR1 is SGHTA, CDR2 FQGNSA, per germline. CDR3: CASSFSGTTPYEQFF. In nucleotides, the CDR3 is TGTGCCAGCAGCTTCTCCGGGACTACCCCCTACGAGCAGTTCTTC.

This clonotype was detected many times. This chain uses TRBV13 with TRBJ2-3, with 13 bases fitting TRBD2. From germline, CDR1 is PRHDT and CDR2 FYEKMQ (reference sequence). The CDR3 length is 16 residues. V shed 4 bases and J 3 bases; nucleotides not matched to a gene: 4. The DNA for the CDR3 is TGTGCCAGCAGCTCGGGACTAGCGGGACCGACAGATACGCAGTATTTT. Protein sequence: CASSSGLAGPTDTQYF. Full variable domain (missing parts from reference TRBV13 and TRBJ2-3): AAGVIQSPRHLIKEKRETATLKCYPIPRHDTVYWYQQGPGQDPQFLISFYEKMQSDKGSIPDRFSAQQFSDYHSELNMSSLELGDSALYFCASSSGLAGPTDTQYFGPGTRLTVL.

On this clonotype: No conserved phenylalanine or tryptophan is present at the end of the CDR3, so a read error is the likely explanation. The chain has TRBV12-3 or TRBV12-4 and TRBJ2-7, with D possibly being TRBD2 (6 bases). The CDR3 is 12 residues long. V lost 7 bases and J lost 6, with 13 bases in between. The CDR3 DNA is TGTGCCAGCACCCTCGGGAGTCGCGAGCAGTACTCC. Protein sequence: CASTLGSREQYS.

The V gene is TRBV4-3, the J gene TRBJ1-5, with D unresolved. The germline gives CDR1 LGHNA, CDR2 YSLEER. The CDR3 totals 10 residues. Trimming left V 2 bases short and J 12 bases short, with 5 bases between. CDR3 sequence: CASSQRYQHF. DNA of the CDR3: TGCGCCAGCAGCCAAAGGTACCAGCATTTT.

This clonotype was found many times. This chain joins TRBV3-1 and TRBJ2-1; TRBD2 aligns across 12 bases. Germline loops: CDR1 LGHDT, CDR2 YNNKEL (reference sequence). V lost 2 bases, J lost 4 bases, and 0 bases stayed unmatched. The CDR3 is made up of 15 amino acids. The CDR3 DNA reads as TGTGCCAGCAGCCAAACTAGCGGGGGGTACAATGAGCAGTTCTTC. This translates into CASSQTSGGYNEQFF.

Concerning this clonotype itself: Relative to the germline gene, one junction end is altered; a read error may explain this. This chain uses TRBV7-7 with TRBJ1-4; no clear D. Germline V gene data show CDR1 as SSHAT and CDR2 as FNYEAQ (reference sequence). The CDR3 consists of 15 residues. The chain's CDR3 is CASSLSVLAGEKLFF. DNA of the CDR3: TGTGCTAGCAGCTTATCAGTACTAGCGGGCGAAAAACTGTTTTTT.

This clonotype was found many times. The chain carries TRBV14 and TRBJ1-2, with D possibly matching TRBD1 (5 bases). CDR3 length: 17 residues. V lost 3 bases and J 4 bases, leaving 21 bases between the germline ends. Per the germline V gene, CDR1 is SGHDN and CDR2 is FVKESK. This CDR3 reads CASSHTATPGYSYGYTF. For the CDR3, the DNA is TGTGCCAGCAGCCATACGGCGACCCCAGGGTATAGCTATGGCTACACCTTC.

This clonotype was observed many times. This rearrangement joins TRBV6-2 or TRBV6-3 to TRBJ2-1; 11 bases align to TRBD2. V lost 7 bases, J lost 5 bases, and 10 bases stayed unmatched. CDR3 length: 16 amino acids. Germline CDR1 and CDR2: MNHEY and SVGEGT. CDR3 nucleotide sequence: TGTGCCAGCACCCTCCCGGGGACTAGCGGTCACAATGAGCAGTTCTTC. Translating it yields CASTLPGTSGHNEQFF.

The V call is TRBV29-1, the J call TRBJ2-7, with D maybe TRBD1 (5 bases). The CDR3 extends over 10 amino acids. Trimming took 6 bases from V and 6 from J, leaving 9 bases between them. From germline, CDR1 is SQVTM and CDR2 ANQGSEA. CDR3 DNA: TGCAGCGTGGACAACTGCGAGCAGTACTTC. Protein product: CSVDNCEQYF.

This clonotype was seen only once. The rearrangement joins TRBV25-1 to TRBJ2-7; 12 bases are a match to TRBD2. J was trimmed by 0 bases and V by 4 bases; bases with no gene match: 7. The CDR3 is made up of 17 amino acids. Germline lookup yields CDR1 MGHDK and CDR2 SYGVNS. The CDR3 region is CASSVGLAGISSYEQYF. CDR3 sequence (DNA): TGTGCCAGCAGTGTCGGACTAGCGGGGATAAGCTCCTACGAGCAGTACTTC.

This clonotype was counted at least ten times. This chain joins TRBV11-2 and TRBJ2-1, with a weak D call TRBD1 (7 bases). CDR1 is SGHAT and CDR2 is FQNNGV in the germline V gene. CDR3 length: 16 residues. Trimming stripped 7 bases from V and 5 bases from J, with 21 bases between. The CDR3 nucleotides read TGTGCCAGCACCCAGAACCCAGGGGGGACCAACAATGAGCAGTTCTTC. This codes for CASTQNPGGTNNEQFF.

The chain couples TRBV5-1 to TRBJ2-7, with a tentative D call TRBD2 (7 bases). The end of the DNA aligns better with TRBJ2-1, so the J call may be wrong. There are 16 residues in the CDR3. Germline V gene lookup returns CDR1 SGHRS and CDR2 YFSETQ. The CDR3 loop reads CASSLDRRGGGKEQFF. CDR3 in DNA: TGCGCCAGCAGCTTGGATCGGAGGGGAGGGGGGAAGGAGCAGTTCTTC.

As to this clonotype: Because the CDR3 is missing its conserved closing phenylalanine or tryptophan, this is likely a read error. The chain is built from TRBV6-6 and TRBJ2-1; D is uncertain. The CDR3 contains 13 residues. Germline values: CDR1 MNHNY, CDR2 SVGAGI (reference sequence). Trimming pared 2 bases from V and 8 bases from J, leaving 10 bases between. The CDR3 spells CASSYVLDYEQFC. The CDR3 DNA reads as TGTGCCAGCAGTTACGTGTTAGACTATGAGCAGTTCTGC.

Comments on this clonotype: The missing conserved phenylalanine or tryptophan at the end of this CDR3 makes a read error likely. J is TRBJ1-1 and V is TRBV7-3; D is ambiguous. Between the trimmed V and J ends, which lost 5 bases and 1 base, there was a span of 17 bases. This CDR3 has 16 residues. Looked up from germline, CDR1 is SGHTA and CDR2 is FQGTGA. In DNA form, the CDR3 reads TGTGCCAGCAGCCCATACCGTTCCGCTGGGAACACTGAAGCTTTCCTT. Its protein product is CASSPYRSAGNTEAFL.

By share, this clonotype counts as medium-sized. The chain combines TRBV19 with TRBJ2-1; 7 bases line up with TRBD2. This CDR3 is 13 amino acids long. The junction had 2 bases not matched to a gene; V was cut back by 3 bases and J by 6 bases. Germline CDR1 is LNHDA and CDR2 is SQIVND (reference sequence). CDR3 residues: CASSMGGLNEQFF. For the CDR3, the DNA is TGTGCCAGTAGTATGGGAGGGCTCAATGAGCAGTTCTTC.

In its sample, this clonotype was seen many times. The J gene is TRBJ2-3, the V gene TRBV5-4, with 12 bases fitting TRBD1. The germline CDR1 and CDR2 sequences are SGHNT and YYREEE (reference sequence). V lost 4 bases to trimming and J lost 4 bases; unmatched junction nucleotides: 4. The CDR3 totals 15 residues. The CDR3 loop is CASSLGTGGADTQYF. The CDR3 bases are TGTGCCAGCAGCCTCGGGACAGGGGGCGCAGATACGCAGTATTTT. The full variable domain, with the rest looked up from reference TRBV5-4 and TRBJ2-3, is ETGVTQSPTHLIKTRGQQVTLRCSSQSGHNTVSWYQQALGQGPQFIFQYYREEENGRGNFPPRFSGLQFPNYSSELNVNALELDDSALYLCASSLGTGGADTQYFGPGTRLTVL.

The chain recombines TRBV10-3 with TRBJ1-1; D is perhaps TRBD1 (5 bases). The V gene lost 11 bases and the J gene lost 2 bases, with 12 bases spanning the gap. The CDR3 contains 12 residues. CDR1 ENHRY and CDR2 SYGVKD come from the germline V gene. The CDR3 nucleotides read TGTGCCGCCACAGGCCCAAACACTGAAGCTTTCTTT. Translation gives CAATGPNTEAFF.

J is TRBJ1-6 and V is TRBV7-2; D perhaps matches TRBD1 (5 bases). CDR1 is SGHTA and CDR2 is FQGNSA in the germline V gene. This CDR3 has 16 amino acids. The V end was cut by 5 bases, the J end by 9 bases, with 20 bases between. This CDR3 is CASSPGGARDGSPLHF. CDR3 nucleotide sequence: TGTGCCAGCAGCCCTGGTGGGGCAAGGGATGGTTCACCCCTCCACTTT.

This chain links TRBV29-1 with TRBJ1-5; D may be TRBD1 (6 bases). This CDR3 contains 13 residues. The V end lost 4 bases, the J end lost 3 bases, and 10 bases lay between the germline ends. Germline CDR1 and CDR2: SQVTM and ANQGSEA. As DNA, the CDR3 is TGCAGCGTTGCGGGGGGCGTCAATCAGCCCCAGCATTTT. Residues: CSVAGGVNQPQHF.

V usage is TRBV6-5 and J usage is TRBJ2-1; 9 bases agree with TRBD1. Gene TRBJ2-7 matches the end of the DNA better, so the J call may be wrong. The germline V gene encodes CDR1 MNHEY and CDR2 SVGAGI. The length of the CDR3 is 14 residues. The CDR3 here is CASRRGTGNYEQYF. CDR3 in DNA: TGTGCCAGCAGGCGTGGGACAGGGAACTACGAGCAGTACTTC.

The chain recombines TRBV10-3 with TRBJ1-6; D perhaps matches TRBD1 (5 bases). Germline loops: CDR1 ENHRY, CDR2 SYGVKD. V lost 4 bases, J lost 5 bases, and 9 bases lay in between. CDR3 length equals 14 residues. Written as DNA, the CDR3 is TGTGCCATCAGTGCGGACACCGATAATTCACCCCTCCACTTT. Its translation: CAISADTDNSPLHF.

The rearrangement links TRBV4-1 to TRBJ2-4, with TRBD1 matching 8 bases. CDR3 length: 17 amino acids. After removal of 0 bases from V and 5 bases from J, the junction contained 9 bases not matched to a gene. Looked up from germline, CDR1 is MGHRA and CDR2 is YSYEKL. The CDR3 DNA is TGCGCCAGCAGCCAAGATAAGACAGGGGCTAGCCAAAACATTCAGTACTTC. The encoded protein is CASSQDKTGASQNIQYF.